This entry concerns a single T cell receptor beta chain. Its antigen is currently unknown. This specimen comes from a study of cytomegalovirus exposure and HLA in healthy donors. Notes on the study in general: Testing in vitro showed a few CMV-associated chains specific for CMV antigens. Generally TCR sequences proved uncommon, though certain public TCRs appeared in numerous donors. It was 150 to 200 TCR beta chains that were listed as cytomegalovirus-associated. One later analysis, an examination of the 120 validation repertoires, found that first-cohort TCR clusters tended to co-occur in them.

TCRdb keeps only in-frame clones here, not all; method: immunoSEQ multiplex PCR. There are 120,000 or so clones in the sample; roughly 89% occur only once, and 0.95% to 1.3% lies in the top ten. Per germline, CDR1 SGHVS and CDR2 FNYEAQ. Trimming shortened V by 5 bases and J by 4 bases, and 12 bases separated the two germline ends. This CDR3 comprises 14 residues. This chain joins TRBV7-6 and TRBJ1-3; tentative D call: TRBD1 (5 bases). The sequencing input was PBMCs. This TCR derives from a woman under 30 in good health and CMV-seronegative. The CDR3 protein is CASSLSDTGNTIYF. CDR3 nucleotides: TGTGCCAGCAGCCTCTCGGACACAGGAAACACCATATATTTT.